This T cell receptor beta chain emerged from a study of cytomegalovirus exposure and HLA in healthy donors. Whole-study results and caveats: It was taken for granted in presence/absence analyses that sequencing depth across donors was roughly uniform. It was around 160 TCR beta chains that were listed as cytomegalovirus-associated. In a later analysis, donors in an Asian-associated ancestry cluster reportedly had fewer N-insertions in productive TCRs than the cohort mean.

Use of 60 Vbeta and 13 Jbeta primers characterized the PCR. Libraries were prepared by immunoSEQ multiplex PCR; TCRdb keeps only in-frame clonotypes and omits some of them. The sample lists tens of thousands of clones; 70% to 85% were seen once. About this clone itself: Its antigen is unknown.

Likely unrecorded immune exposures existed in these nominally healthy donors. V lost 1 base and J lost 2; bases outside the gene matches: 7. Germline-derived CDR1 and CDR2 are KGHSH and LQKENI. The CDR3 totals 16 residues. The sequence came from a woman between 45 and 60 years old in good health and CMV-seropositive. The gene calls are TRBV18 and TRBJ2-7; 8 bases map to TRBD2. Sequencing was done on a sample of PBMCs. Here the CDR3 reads CASSPLSGGTTYEQYF. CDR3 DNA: TGTGCCAGCTCACCACTGAGCGGGGGCACCACCTACGAGCAGTACTTC.